The sequence of this T cell receptor (beta chain) was determined in a study of T cells in Graves' hyperthyroidism and ophthalmopathy. Study-level points and caveats: Through a model of 13 V-J features, ophthalmopathy was separated from stable hyperthyroidism. Most expanded thyroid clonotypes above 0.001 recurred in blood.

This CDR3 is 14 amino acids long. Trimming took 5 bases from V and 4 from J; bases not matched to a gene: 7. Germline assignment: CDR1 MNHNS and CDR2 SASEGT. It was considered stable Graves' hyperthyroidism when ophthalmopathy did not progress within 18 months. Clinical symptoms, serum thyroxine, TRAb, thyroid ultrasound and orbital computed tomography informed diagnoses. Amplification of TCR beta CDR3 regions was performed using RNA transcripts as template. In the first-round RT-PCR of the TCR CDR3, the HTBI primer set was used. TCRdb called the multiplex PCR reads again in MiXCR, with one record for every CDR3 protein. The sample yields about 400,000 distinct CDR3 sequences, around 13% seen once. In its sample, this clonotype was seen many times. Its target is unknown.

This chain links TRBV6-1 with TRBJ1-1; TRBD1 aligns across 7 bases. The sequence was obtained from a woman aged 18-29 years with Graves' hyperthyroidism. Sequencing used blood. The CDR3 sequence: CASSTGQVGTEAFF. CDR3 nucleotides: TGTGCCAGCAGTACAGGACAGGTTGGCACTGAAGCTTTCTTT.